A single sample gave rise to the 32 T cell receptor beta chains below, sequenced in a study of blood T cell repertoires in COVID-19. Profiling relied on immunoSEQ multiplex PCR, and the TCRdb table lists in-frame clones only, not all of them. Of a few hundred thousand clones listed, roughly nine tenths are singletons. Sequencing was performed on PBMCs or T cells enriched from blood (not recorded which). These receptors all come from a woman in her thirties who had recovered from COVID-19.

CDR3 sequence: CASSSRTGGAGELFF. The DNA for the CDR3 is TGTGCCAGCAGCTCCCGGACAGGTGGGGCCGGGGAGCTGTTTTTT. The V and J genes are TRBV7-2 and TRBJ2-2; TRBD1 agrees at 7 bases. V shed 4 bases, J shed 6 bases, and the junction held 8 bases outside the gene matches. Germline V gene sequence: CDR1 SGHTA, CDR2 FQGNSA. The CDR3 spans 15 residues.

The chain is built from TRBV19 and TRBJ1-1; D may be TRBD1 (6 bases). Trimming removed 3 bases at V and 2 bases at J, with 10 bases between. The CDR3 is 14 amino acids. Germline CDR1 and CDR2: LNHDA and SQIVND (reference sequence). CDR3 DNA: TGTGCCAGTAGTATCACAGGGCCAAACACTGAAGCTTTCTTT. Residues: CASSITGPNTEAFF. The full variable domain, in which reference TRBV19 and TRBJ1-1 provide the parts outside the CDR3, is DGGITQSPKYLFRKEGQNVTLSCEQNLNHDAMYWYRQDPGQGLRLIYYSQIVNDFQKGDIAEGYSVSREKKESFPLTVTSAQKNPTAFYLCASSITGPNTEAFFGQGTRLTVV.

The V gene is TRBV19, the J gene TRBJ2-4; D is perhaps TRBD1 (6 bases). The CDR3 consists of 14 residues. V shed 1 base and J shed 9 bases, with 13 bases lying between them. Germline values: CDR1 LNHDA, CDR2 SQIVND (reference sequence). CDR3 in DNA: TGTGCCAGTAGTATAGCGACAGGACGCGCCATTCAGTACTTC. The encoded protein is CASSIATGRAIQYF. Full variable domain (remainder filled in from reference TRBV19 and TRBJ2-4): DGGITQSPKYLFRKEGQNVTLSCEQNLNHDAMYWYRQDPGQGLRLIYYSQIVNDFQKGDIAEGYSVSREKKESFPLTVTSAQKNPTAFYLCASSIATGRAIQYFGAGTRLSVL.

CDR3: CASSLAGDRGYGYTF. The CDR3 bases are TGTGCCAGCAGCTTAGCAGGCGATCGGGGTTATGGCTACACCTTC. The rearrangement uses TRBV7-9 and TRBJ1-2; D remains ambiguous. V was clipped by 0 bases and J by 5 bases, with 13 bases between them. The CDR3 loop spans 15 amino acids. CDR1 and CDR2 (germline): SEHNR, FQNEAQ (reference sequence).

The gene calls are TRBV2 and TRBJ2-3, with 7 bases aligning to TRBD1. The trim removed 5 bases at V and 6 bases at J, leaving 11 bases unmatched. The CDR3 contains 15 residues. The germline V gene encodes CDR1 SNHLY and CDR2 FYNNEI. The CDR3 nucleotides are TGTGCCAGCAGTTCCACCACGGGACAGAGGGATACGCAGTATTTT. Its protein product is CASSSTTGQRDTQYF.

The chain combines TRBV28 with TRBJ1-6, with 8 bases fitting TRBD1. This CDR3 has 15 residues. Germline V CDR1 and CDR2: MDHEN, SYDVKM. With 4 bases clipped from V and 6 bases from J, the junction kept 5 bases outside the gene matches. The CDR3 DNA follows: TGTGCCAGCAGTTCGACAGGGGCGACTAATTCACCCCTCCACTTT. Amino acid sequence: CASSSTGATNSPLHF. The full variable domain, its missing parts supplied by reference TRBV28 and TRBJ1-6, is DVKVTQSSRYLVKRTGEKVFLECVQDMDHENMFWYRQDPGLGLRLIYFSYDVKMKEKGDIPEGYSVSREKKERFSLILESASTNQTSMYLCASSSTGATNSPLHFGNGTRLTVT.

The chain couples TRBV2 to TRBJ1-6, with a tentative D call TRBD1 (5 bases). Looked up from germline, CDR1 is SNHLY and CDR2 is FYNNEI. CDR3 length equals 11 residues. V was pared by 9 bases and J by 14 bases, with 14 bases between. This CDR3 is CASSNGAALHF. The CDR3 nucleotides read TGTGCCAGTAGTAATGGGGCAGCCCTCCACTTT.

The chain joins TRBV5-1 to TRBJ2-7, with D possibly TRBD1 on 5 matching bases. The CDR3 consists of 15 residues. The V end lost 3 bases, the J end lost 1 base, and 14 bases lay between the germline ends. From germline, CDR1 is SGHRS and CDR2 YFSETQ. The CDR3 protein is CASSSWARDSYEQYF. The CDR3 region has the DNA TGCGCCAGCAGCTCTTGGGCCAGGGATTCCTACGAGCAGTACTTC.

This chain connects TRBV7-8 to TRBJ1-3; D gene unclear. V lost 4 bases and J lost 0, with 16 bases in between. Looked up from germline, CDR1 is SGHVS and CDR2 is FQNEAQ. The CDR3 has 17 amino acids. The CDR3 loop reads CASSSFSTWSSGNTIYF. The CDR3 DNA is TGTGCCAGCAGCTCTTTCTCGACCTGGAGCTCTGGAAACACCATATATTTT.

The chain recombines TRBV18 with TRBJ2-2, with TRBD2 matching over 9 bases. The CDR3 contains 15 residues. With 8 bases clipped from V and 6 bases from J, the junction kept 10 bases outside the gene matches. The V gene's germline CDR1 is KGHSH and CDR2 LQKENI. In DNA form, the CDR3 reads TGTGCCAGCGGTCCGGGACTAGCTTCGGCCGGGGAGCTGTTTTTT. Translation: CASGPGLASAGELFF.

This chain links TRBV10-3 with TRBJ2-1; D not resolved. The CDR3 covers 14 residues. Deletions cut 0 bases from V and 12 bases from J, with 15 bases between. The germline gives CDR1 ENHRY, CDR2 SYGVKD. CDR3 in DNA: TGTGCCATCAGTGAGTCACTCGATCTACCGGGGCAGTTCTTC. This codes for CAISESLDLPGQFF.

The rearrangement links TRBV19 to TRBJ1-5; 12 bases align to TRBD1. The junction had 6 bases not matched to a gene; V was cut back by 7 bases and J by 5 bases. The CDR3 loop spans 15 amino acids. Germline loops: CDR1 LNHDA, CDR2 SQIVND (reference sequence). The CDR3 coding sequence is TGTGCCAGTACCATTGGGACAGGGGGCTATCAGCCCCAGCATTTT. Translated: CASTIGTGGYQPQHF.

The chain carries TRBV20-1 and TRBJ2-5; D not certain. Germline V gene sequence: CDR1 DFQATT, CDR2 SNEGSKA (reference sequence). The V and J ends lost 3 bases and 1 base respectively, with 9 bases between them. This CDR3 region has 13 residues. This CDR3 is CSASVAVQETQYF. The CDR3 region has the DNA TGCAGTGCTAGTGTGGCAGTCCAAGAGACCCAGTACTTC.

The J gene is TRBJ1-6, the V gene TRBV9; TRBD1 might be the D (6 bases). The CDR3 is made up of 11 amino acids. Deletions cut 3 bases from V and 13 bases from J, with 8 bases between. Germline V gives CDR1 SGDLS, CDR2 YYNGEE. The CDR3 protein is CASSGGGPLHF. CDR3 bases: TGTGCCAGCAGCGGGGGGGGCCCCCTCCACTTT.

The gene calls are TRBV7-7 and TRBJ1-5, with 12 bases matching TRBD1. The CDR3 is 19 amino acids. The V and J ends lost 4 bases and 6 bases, in that order; junction bases with no gene match: 16. Germline CDR1 is SSHAT and CDR2 is FNYEAQ (reference sequence). CDR3 nucleotides: TGTGCCAGCAGCTCCACCTATGATCCGGGACAGGGGGCCATTCAGCCCCAGCATTTT. Amino acids: CASSSTYDPGQGAIQPQHF.

This clone was detected only once. V and J are TRBV24-1 and TRBJ2-2; 10 nucleotides match TRBD1. This CDR3 has 16 amino acids. V dropped 5 bases and J dropped 3; count of bases not matched to a gene: 5. The germline gives CDR1 KGHDR, CDR2 SFDVKD. CDR3 loop: CATSVDRGRDTGELFF. The CDR3 DNA follows: TGTGCCACCAGTGTTGACAGGGGGCGAGACACCGGGGAGCTGTTTTTT.

The V call is TRBV30, the J call TRBJ1-5, with TRBD1 matching over 7 bases. V trimming: 4 bases; J trimming: 7 bases; junction bases outside the gene matches: 10. Germline V gene data show CDR1 as GTSNPN and CDR2 as SVGIG (reference sequence). CDR3 length: 14 amino acids. CDR3 loop: CAWNSDREEQPQHF. For the CDR3, the DNA is TGTGCCTGGAATTCAGACAGGGAAGAACAGCCCCAGCATTTT.

The chain uses TRBV3-1 (or the pseudogene TRBV3-2) and TRBJ1-5; 8 nucleotides match TRBD1. Germline CDR1 is LGHDT and CDR2 is YNNKEL (reference sequence). V lost 3 bases and J lost 0; bases outside the gene matches: 7. The CDR3 extends over 17 amino acids. The DNA for the CDR3 is TGTGCCAGCAGCCATGGACAGGGCGATCTTAGCAATCAGCCCCAGCATTTT. It specifies CASSHGQGDLSNQPQHF.

This sequence joins TRBV5-1 and TRBJ2-5, with D possibly matching TRBD2 (7 bases). V was clipped by 4 bases and J by 2 bases, with 18 bases between them. This CDR3 has 16 amino acids. The germline V gene encodes CDR1 SGHRS and CDR2 YFSETQ. Here the CDR3 reads CASSTTVGGGQETQYF. In DNA form, the CDR3 reads TGCGCCAGCAGCACCACCGTGGGAGGGGGACAAGAGACCCAGTACTTC.

Here the CDR3 reads CASTPRVSTNEKLFF. The CDR3 DNA reads TGTGCCAGCACCCCTCGGGTTTCAACTAATGAAAAACTGTTTTTT. The chain uses TRBV6-2 or TRBV6-3 and TRBJ1-4; D is uncertain. The CDR3 extends over 15 amino acids. Deletions cut 7 bases from V and 0 bases from J, with 12 bases between. Germline CDR1 is MNHEY and CDR2 is SVGEGT.

The J gene is TRBJ1-5, the V gene TRBV19; D is uncertain. Germline assignment: CDR1 LNHDA and CDR2 SQIVND (reference sequence). CDR3 size: 14 residues. The V end was cut by 3 bases, the J end by 5 bases, with 11 bases between. This CDR3 is CASSMEGGYQPQHF. The DNA for the CDR3 is TGTGCCAGTAGTATGGAGGGTGGGTATCAGCCCCAGCATTTT. Combining the CDR3 with reference TRBV19 and TRBJ1-5 gives the whole variable domain DGGITQSPKYLFRKEGQNVTLSCEQNLNHDAMYWYRQDPGQGLRLIYYSQIVNDFQKGDIAEGYSVSREKKESFPLTVTSAQKNPTAFYLCASSMEGGYQPQHFGDGTRLSIL.

The chain uses TRBV12-5 and TRBJ2-3; a weak D match, TRBD1 (5 bases). Germline V gives CDR1 LGHNT, CDR2 FRNRAP. V lost 0 bases and J 4 bases, leaving 14 bases between the germline ends. This CDR3 has 16 residues. DNA of the CDR3: TGTGCTAGTGGTTTGGTGGACAACGTCCCGTCAGATACGCAGTATTTT. Its protein is CASGLVDNVPSDTQYF.

The chain recombines TRBV4-1 with TRBJ2-5; D might be TRBD1 (6 bases). The CDR3 runs to 14 residues. V was pared by 2 bases and J by 5 bases, with 12 bases between. CDR1 and CDR2 (germline): MGHRA, YSYEKL. The CDR3 nucleotides read TGCGCCAGCAGCCAACAAACAGGGTTGGAGACCCAGTACTTC. Translation gives CASSQQTGLETQYF.

This clone was detected only once. The J gene is TRBJ2-3, the V gene TRBV14; the match to TRBD1 covers 10 bases. The CDR3 contains 15 residues. Germline V lookup: CDR1 SGHDN, CDR2 FVKESK. J was trimmed by 0 bases and V by 7 bases; bases with no gene match: 4. Here the CDR3 reads CASTRDRGSTDTQYF. The CDR3 DNA reads TGTGCCAGCACCCGGGACAGGGGTAGCACAGATACGCAGTATTTT.

The gene calls are TRBV19 and TRBJ2-5; TRBD1 agrees at 7 bases. CDR3 length: 14 residues. Per the germline V gene, CDR1 is LNHDA and CDR2 is SQIVND (reference sequence). The J segment lost 4 bases and the V segment lost 5 bases, leaving 7 bases of the junction unmatched. CDR3 nucleotide sequence: TGTGCCAGTAGTGCTACAGGGGCTTCAGAGACCCAGTACTTC. This codes for CASSATGASETQYF. The full variable domain, its missing parts supplied by reference TRBV19 and TRBJ2-5, is DGGITQSPKYLFRKEGQNVTLSCEQNLNHDAMYWYRQDPGQGLRLIYYSQIVNDFQKGDIAEGYSVSREKKESFPLTVTSAQKNPTAFYLCASSATGASETQYFGPGTRLLVL.

J is TRBJ2-7 and V is TRBV5-1, with 7 bases matching TRBD1. The CDR3 is made up of 14 amino acids. Germline CDR1 SGHRS, CDR2 YFSETQ. V lost 6 bases, J lost 1 base, and 7 bases stayed unmatched. CDR3: CASNREGASYEQYF. The DNA for the CDR3 is TGCGCCAGCAACCGAGAGGGGGCTTCCTACGAGCAGTACTTC. The full variable domain, with the rest looked up from reference TRBV5-1 and TRBJ2-7, is KAGVTQTPRYLIKTRGQQVTLSCSPISGHRSVSWYQQTPGQGLQFLFEYFSETQRNKGNFPGRFSGRQFSNSRSEMNVSTLELGDSALYLCASNREGASYEQYFGPGTRLTVT.

The rearrangement uses TRBV6-5 and TRBJ2-7; D possibly corresponds to TRBD2 (5 bases). Per the germline V gene, CDR1 is MNHEY and CDR2 is SVGAGI. The CDR3 runs 15 residues. Trimming pared 6 bases from V and 4 bases from J, leaving 19 bases between. The CDR3 sequence is CASSKTTSGIYEQYF. The CDR3 DNA reads TGTGCCAGCAGCAAAACAACTTCGGGGATATACGAGCAGTACTTC.

This chain links TRBV27 with TRBJ2-7; a weak D match, TRBD1 (5 bases). V was shortened by 3 bases and J by 3 bases, with 9 bases between the two germline ends. CDR3 length equals 13 residues. The V gene's germline CDR1 is MNHEY and CDR2 SMNVEV (reference sequence). CDR3 sequence: CASSFGRVYEQYF. The CDR3 region has the DNA TGTGCCAGCAGTTTTGGCAGGGTCTACGAGCAGTACTTC.

V is TRBV3-1 (or the pseudogene TRBV3-2) and J is TRBJ2-5; 7 nucleotides line up with TRBD1. The germline gives CDR1 LGHDT, CDR2 YNNKEL (reference sequence). J lost 4 bases, V lost 0 bases, and 5 bases had no gene match. The CDR3 contains 15 residues. CDR3 in amino acids: CASSQDLGGGETQYF. The CDR3 DNA follows: TGTGCCAGCAGCCAAGATTTAGGGGGCGGAGAGACCCAGTACTTC.

The chain combines TRBV15 with TRBJ1-5, with D perhaps TRBD1 (5 bases). Germline assignment: CDR1 LNHNV and CDR2 YYDKDF (reference sequence). Trimming removed 3 bases from V and 2 bases from J, with 5 bases in between. The CDR3 is 13 residues long. DNA of the CDR3: TGTGCCACCAGCAGGACAGGCAATCAGCCCCAGCATTTT. It translates to CATSRTGNQPQHF. Looking up the rest from reference TRBV15 and TRBJ1-5 gives the full variable domain: DAMVIQNPRYQVTQFGKPVTLSCSQTLNHNVMYWYQQKSSQAPKLLFHYYDKDFNNEADTPDNFQSRRPNTSFCFLDIRSPGLGDTAMYLCATSRTGNQPQHFGDGTRLSIL.

The chain recombines TRBV2 with TRBJ2-7; TRBD1 aligns across 9 bases. This CDR3 region has 19 residues. CDR1 and CDR2 (germline): SNHLY, FYNNEI. V shed 2 bases, J shed 1 base, and the junction held 15 bases outside the gene matches. Written as DNA, the CDR3 is TGTGCCAGCAGTGAACCAGATTCCGGGACAGGGTCTTGGTCCTACGAGCAGTACTTC. This encodes CASSEPDSGTGSWSYEQYF.

The chain couples TRBV2 to TRBJ1-5, with D unclear. Germline-derived CDR1 and CDR2 are SNHLY and FYNNEI. The CDR3 is 15 residues long. Between the trimmed V and J ends, which lost 3 bases and 7 bases, there was a span of 16 bases. CDR3 DNA sequence: TGTGCCAGCAGTGATTCCTGGAGACCTCGGCAGCCCCAGCATTTT. Encoded protein: CASSDSWRPRQPQHF.